This T cell receptor beta chain emerged from a study of blood T cells in healthy people across ages. Whole-study findings and limits: Long-lived donors carried more naive CD4+ cells and greater diversity than aged donors.

Alongside a J-beta primer mix, a sample-barcoded 5' primer served in a second PCR lasting about 6 to 12 cycles. One entry per CDR3 protein, called by TCRdb with MiXCR from the 5' RACE reads. The sample includes under 700,000 distinct CDR3 sequences, less than 25% of them seen just once. This clonotype was seen a few times. The antigen is not known. This CDR3 region has 17 residues. The ends were cut back, 5 bases at V and 2 bases at J, with 20 bases in the middle. Germline CDR1 is SEHNR and CDR2 is FQNEAQ (reference sequence). In addition, the sample was reused for a study of T cells of mothers and their children.

This chain uses TRBV7-9 with TRBJ2-3; D is undetermined. The sequenced sample consisted of blood. This sequence was found in a boy aged 5-17 years in good health. CDR3 in DNA: TGTGCCAGCAGCCCAGCTGACCTACCTACATACACAGATACGCAGTATTTT. Residues: CASSPADLPTYTDTQYF.